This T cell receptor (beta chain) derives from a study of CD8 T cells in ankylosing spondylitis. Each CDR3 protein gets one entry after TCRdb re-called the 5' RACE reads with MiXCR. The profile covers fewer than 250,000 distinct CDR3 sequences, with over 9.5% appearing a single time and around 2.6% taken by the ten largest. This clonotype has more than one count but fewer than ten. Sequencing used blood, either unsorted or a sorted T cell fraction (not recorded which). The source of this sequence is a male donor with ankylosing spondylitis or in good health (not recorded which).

The CDR3 here is CASSLGAGRKETQYF. In DNA, the CDR3 is TGTGCCAGCAGCTTAGGGGCGGGGCGGAAAGAGACCCAGTACTTC. The gene calls are TRBV7-2 and TRBJ2-5; TRBD2 might be the D (6 bases). V lost 1 base and J lost 3, with 12 bases in between. Germline CDR1 reads SGHTA; CDR2 reads FQGNSA. The CDR3 consists of 15 residues. Drawing the rest from reference TRBV7-2 and TRBJ2-5, the complete variable domain is GAGVSQSPSNKVTEKGKDVELRCDPISGHTALYWYRQSLGQGLEFLIYFQGNSAPDKSGLPSDRFSAERTGGSVSTLTIQRTQQEDSAVYLCASSLGAGRKETQYFGPGTRLLVL.